These 7 T cell receptor beta chains originate from one sample sequenced in a study of control samples from healthy donors and cancer patients (dated by TCRdb to the early 2020s). Library creation used the immunoSEQ multiplex PCR assay. Drawn from immuneACCESS, this table holds only the in-frame rearrangements with V and J called that TCRdb kept. Clones are partly lost; checked studies trace under half to an unresolved V gene and leave the rest unexplained. Across this sample there are tens of thousands of clones, with around 85% seen only once. The top ten hold about 38% of the sample. Input material: PBMCs. These receptors all stem from a man aged 70 or older with lung cancer.

This chain uses TRBV29-1 with TRBJ2-3, with D unresolved. V gave up 8 bases and J gave up 2 bases, with 8 bases separating them. The germline gives CDR1 SQVTM, CDR2 ANQGSEA. The CDR3 consists of 11 residues. CDR3 DNA sequence: TGCAGCTCCCTCCACACAGATACGCAGTATTTT. It specifies CSSLHTDTQYF.

The chain uses TRBV5-4 and TRBJ1-1; TRBD1 agrees at 8 bases. The V gene end was trimmed by 2 bases and the J gene end by 0 bases; junction bases not matched to a gene: 0. Germline CDR1 and CDR2: SGHNT and YYREEE (reference sequence). The CDR3 covers 14 residues. CDR3 nucleotides: TGTGCCAGCAGCTTCAGGGGGCTGAACACTGAAGCTTTCTTT. Protein sequence: CASSFRGLNTEAFF.

V is TRBV11-2 and J is TRBJ2-3, with 12 bases that match TRBD2. Germline V CDR1 and CDR2: SGHAT, FQNNGV. The CDR3 runs 16 residues. V shed 1 base, J shed 4 bases, and the junction held 3 bases outside the gene matches. CDR3 sequence (DNA): TGTGCCAGCAGCTTAGCGCCTAGCGGGGGGGCAGATACGCAGTATTTT. Protein: CASSLAPSGGADTQYF.

This clone was counted a few times. The chain uses TRBV5-4 and TRBJ1-2; D not resolved. From germline, CDR1 is SGHNT and CDR2 YYREEE (reference sequence). V was shortened by 0 bases and J by 1 base, with 13 bases between the two germline ends. This CDR3 spans 16 amino acids. The CDR3 DNA is TGTGCCAGCAGCTTGGACAGCCGGCCGGGTAACTATGGCTACACCTTC. Translating it yields CASSLDSRPGNYGYTF.

The chain employs TRBV3-1 (or the pseudogene TRBV3-2) and TRBJ1-5; 8 nucleotides align to TRBD1. This CDR3 comprises 14 residues. Trimming at V came to 8 bases and at J to 7 bases, leaving 10 bases not matched to a gene. Germline values: CDR1 LGHDT, CDR2 YNNKEL (reference sequence). CDR3 amino acids: CASQANRGKQPQHF. For the CDR3, the DNA is TGTGCCAGCCAGGCAAACAGGGGGAAACAGCCCCAGCATTTT.

The rearrangement uses TRBV6-4 and TRBJ2-1; TRBD2 aligns across 11 bases. The CDR3 consists of 16 residues. Per germline, CDR1 MRHNA and CDR2 SNTAGT. V was clipped by 0 bases and J by 4 bases; unmatched bases: 2. The CDR3 DNA reads TGTGCCAGCAGTGACTCAAGGACTAGCGGGTACAATGAGCAGTTCTTC. This gives the protein CASSDSRTSGYNEQFF.

This rearrangement joins TRBV30 to TRBJ2-7; D could derive from TRBD1 or TRBD2 (5 bases each). The CDR3 covers 13 residues. Trimming left V 2 bases short and J 5 bases short, with 13 bases between. Germline CDR1 GTSNPN, CDR2 SVGIG (reference sequence). CDR3 residues: CAWSMGVYNEQYF. The DNA for the CDR3 is TGTGCCTGGAGTATGGGGGTGTATAACGAGCAGTACTTC. The whole variable domain, filled in from reference TRBV30 and TRBJ2-7, reads SQTIHQWPATLVQPVGSPLSLECTVEGTSNPNLYWYRQAAGRGLQLLFYSVGIGQISSEVPQNLSASRPQDRQFILSSKKLLLSDSGFYLCAWSMGVYNEQYFGPGTRLTVT.